This T cell receptor (beta chain) was identified during a study of T cell responses to AZD1222 COVID-19 vaccine. The data were produced by immunoSEQ multiplex PCR, yet TCRdb's version contains in-frame clones alone and is incomplete. The data hold 120,000 to 150,000 clones, with 75% to 95% observed a single time. Study results and caveats: Donors were largely white British and mainly female; clonal diversity was possibly underestimated.

Comment on this clone: Its antigen remains unknown.

The V end lost 2 bases, the J end lost 6 bases, and 11 bases lay between the germline ends. CDR1 SGHNT and CDR2 YENEEA come from the germline V gene. The CDR3 is 14 residues long. The V call is TRBV11-3, the J call TRBJ2-1; D is undetermined. This material consisted of peripheral blood, taken on day 0 of AZD1222 vaccination. The clonotype comes from an adult in good health. CDR3 sequence reads: CASSLRSTGNEQFF. The CDR3 DNA follows: TGTGCCAGCAGCTTACGGTCCACCGGCAATGAGCAGTTCTTC.